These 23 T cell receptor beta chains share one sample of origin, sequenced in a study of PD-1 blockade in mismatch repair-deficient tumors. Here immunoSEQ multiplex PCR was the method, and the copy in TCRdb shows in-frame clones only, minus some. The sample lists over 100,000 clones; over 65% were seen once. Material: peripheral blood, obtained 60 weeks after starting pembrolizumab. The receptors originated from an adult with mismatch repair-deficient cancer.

The CDR3 here is CASSLTGFTGNTIYF. The CDR3, as DNA: TGCGCCAGCAGCCTAACAGGTTTCACTGGAAACACCATATATTTT. The chain links TRBV4-1 to TRBJ1-3; D might be TRBD1 (5 bases). The germline V gene has CDR1 MGHRA and CDR2 YSYEKL. Trimming shortened V by 4 bases and J by 2 bases, and 12 bases separated the two germline ends. The CDR3 spans 15 residues.

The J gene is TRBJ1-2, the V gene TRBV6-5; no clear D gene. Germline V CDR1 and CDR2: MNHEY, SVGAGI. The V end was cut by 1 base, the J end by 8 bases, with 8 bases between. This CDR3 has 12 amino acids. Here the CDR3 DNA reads TGTGCCAGCAGTTACTTGGACGGAGGCTACACCTTC. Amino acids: CASSYLDGGYTF.

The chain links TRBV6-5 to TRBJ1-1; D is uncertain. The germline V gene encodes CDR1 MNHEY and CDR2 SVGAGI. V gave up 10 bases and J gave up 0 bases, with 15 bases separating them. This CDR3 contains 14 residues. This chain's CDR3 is CATRDYSMNTEAFF. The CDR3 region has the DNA TGTGCCACGAGAGACTATTCAATGAACACTGAAGCTTTCTTT.

CDR3 coding DNA: TGTGCCAGCAGTTACTCTTGGGTACACGAGCAGTACTTC. It is translated as CASSYSWVHEQYF. The chain recombines TRBV6-5 with TRBJ2-7, with D uncertain. The CDR3 has 13 residues. Per the germline V gene, CDR1 is MNHEY and CDR2 is SVGAGI. Deletions cut 0 bases from V and 5 bases from J, with 8 bases between.

CDR3 DNA sequence: TGTGCCAGCAGCTTGGCGGGGATTCAAGAGACCCAGTACTTC. Protein sequence: CASSLAGIQETQYF. This chain links TRBV5-6 with TRBJ2-5; TRBD2 might be the D (5 bases). V was cut by 0 bases and J by 2 bases, with 8 bases left in between. The CDR3 totals 14 residues. The germline V gene has CDR1 SGHDT and CDR2 YYEEEE.

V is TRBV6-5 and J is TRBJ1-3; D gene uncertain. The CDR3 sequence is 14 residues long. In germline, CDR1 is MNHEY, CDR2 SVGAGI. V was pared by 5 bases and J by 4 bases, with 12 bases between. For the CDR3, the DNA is TGTGCCAGCAGTGCCACCTCCGGGGGAAACACCATATATTTT. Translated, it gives CASSATSGGNTIYF.

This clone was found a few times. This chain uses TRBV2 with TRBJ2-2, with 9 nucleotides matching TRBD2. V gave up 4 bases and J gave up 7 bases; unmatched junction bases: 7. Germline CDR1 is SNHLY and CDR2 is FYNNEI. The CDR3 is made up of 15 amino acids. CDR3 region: CASSVAGVRVGELFF. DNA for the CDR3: TGTGCCAGCAGTGTAGCGGGAGTAAGGGTCGGGGAGCTGTTTTTT.

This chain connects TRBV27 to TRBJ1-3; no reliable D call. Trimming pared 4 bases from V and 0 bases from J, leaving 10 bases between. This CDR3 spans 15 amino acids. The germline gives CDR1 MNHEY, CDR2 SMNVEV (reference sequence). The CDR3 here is CASSSLPSSGNTIYF. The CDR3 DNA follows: TGTGCCAGCAGTTCCTTACCCAGCTCTGGAAACACCATATATTTT.

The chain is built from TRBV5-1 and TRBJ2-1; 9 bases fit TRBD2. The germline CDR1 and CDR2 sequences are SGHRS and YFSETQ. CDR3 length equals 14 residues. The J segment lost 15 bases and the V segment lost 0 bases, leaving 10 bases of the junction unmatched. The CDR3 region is CASSLDVSGRPGFF. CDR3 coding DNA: TGCGCCAGCAGCTTGGATGTCAGCGGGAGGCCTGGGTTCTTC.

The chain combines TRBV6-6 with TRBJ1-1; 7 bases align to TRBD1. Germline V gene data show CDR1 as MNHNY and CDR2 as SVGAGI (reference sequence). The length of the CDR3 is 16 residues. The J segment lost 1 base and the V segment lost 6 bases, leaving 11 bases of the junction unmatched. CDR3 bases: TGTGCCAGCAGCATCCTACAGGGGAAGAAGAACACTGAAGCTTTCTTT. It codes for CASSILQGKKNTEAFF.

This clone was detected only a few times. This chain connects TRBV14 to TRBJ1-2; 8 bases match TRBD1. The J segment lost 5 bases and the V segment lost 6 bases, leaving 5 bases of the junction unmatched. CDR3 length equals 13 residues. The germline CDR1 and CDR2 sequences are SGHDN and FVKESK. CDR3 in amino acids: CASRPGGRYGYTF. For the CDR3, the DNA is TGTGCCAGCAGACCAGGGGGCCGATATGGCTACACCTTC.

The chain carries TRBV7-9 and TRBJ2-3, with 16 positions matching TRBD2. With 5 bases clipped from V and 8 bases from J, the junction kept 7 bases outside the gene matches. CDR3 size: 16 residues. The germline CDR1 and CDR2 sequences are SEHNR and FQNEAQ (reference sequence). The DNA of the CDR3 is TGTGCCAGCAGCCGCACAGGGACTAGCGGGAGGGGTACGCAGTATTTT. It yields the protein CASSRTGTSGRGTQYF. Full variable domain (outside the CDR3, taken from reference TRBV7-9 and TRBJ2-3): DTGVSQNPRHKITKRGQNVTFRCDPISEHNRLYWYRQTLGQGPEFLTYFQNEAQLEKSRLLSDRFSAERPKGSFSTLEIQRTEQGDSAMYLCASSRTGTSGRGTQYFGPGTRLTVL.

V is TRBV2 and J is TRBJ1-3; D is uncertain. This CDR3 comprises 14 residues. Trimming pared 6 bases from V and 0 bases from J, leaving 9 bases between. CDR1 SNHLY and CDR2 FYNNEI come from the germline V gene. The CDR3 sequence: CASSKQDSGNTIYF. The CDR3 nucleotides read TGTGCCAGCAGCAAACAAGACTCTGGAAACACCATATATTTT.

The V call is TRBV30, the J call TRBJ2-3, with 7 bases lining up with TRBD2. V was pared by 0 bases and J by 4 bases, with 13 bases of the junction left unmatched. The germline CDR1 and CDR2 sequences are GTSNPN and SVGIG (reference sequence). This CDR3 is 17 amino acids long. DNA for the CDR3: TGTGCCTGGAGTGTTCCCCGGAGCGGCAGCGGGGCAGATACGCAGTATTTT. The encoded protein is CAWSVPRSGSGADTQYF.

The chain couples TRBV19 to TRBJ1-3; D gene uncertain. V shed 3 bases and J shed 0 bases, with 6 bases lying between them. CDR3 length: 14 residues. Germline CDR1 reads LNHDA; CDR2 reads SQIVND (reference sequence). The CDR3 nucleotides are TGTGCCAGTAGTATTGGCAGCTCTGGAAACACCATATATTTT. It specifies CASSIGSSGNTIYF. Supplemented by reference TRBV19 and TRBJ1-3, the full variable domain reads DGGITQSPKYLFRKEGQNVTLSCEQNLNHDAMYWYRQDPGQGLRLIYYSQIVNDFQKGDIAEGYSVSREKKESFPLTVTSAQKNPTAFYLCASSIGSSGNTIYFGEGSWLTVV.

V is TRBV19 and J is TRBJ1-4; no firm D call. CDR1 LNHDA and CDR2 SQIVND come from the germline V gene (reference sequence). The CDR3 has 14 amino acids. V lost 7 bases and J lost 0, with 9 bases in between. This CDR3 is CASKMITTNEKLFF. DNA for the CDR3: TGTGCCAGTAAGATGATTACAACTAATGAAAAACTGTTTTTT.

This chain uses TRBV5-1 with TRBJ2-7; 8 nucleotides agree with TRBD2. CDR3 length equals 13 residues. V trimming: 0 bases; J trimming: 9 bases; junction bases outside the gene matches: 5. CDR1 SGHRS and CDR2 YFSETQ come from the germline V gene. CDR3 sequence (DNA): TGCGCCAGCAGCTTGGATACTAGCGGTGGGCAGTACTTC. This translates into CASSLDTSGGQYF. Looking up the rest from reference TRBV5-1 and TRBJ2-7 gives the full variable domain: KAGVTQTPRYLIKTRGQQVTLSCSPISGHRSVSWYQQTPGQGLQFLFEYFSETQRNKGNFPGRFSGRQFSNSRSEMNVSTLELGDSALYLCASSLDTSGGQYFGPGTRLTVT.

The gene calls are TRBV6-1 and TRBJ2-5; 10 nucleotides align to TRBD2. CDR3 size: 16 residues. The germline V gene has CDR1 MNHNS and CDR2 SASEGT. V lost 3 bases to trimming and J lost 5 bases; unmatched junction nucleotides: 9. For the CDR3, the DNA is TGTGCCAGCAGTGAGGTGCTAGCGGGGGAGTGGGAGACCCAGTACTTC. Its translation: CASSEVLAGEWETQYF.

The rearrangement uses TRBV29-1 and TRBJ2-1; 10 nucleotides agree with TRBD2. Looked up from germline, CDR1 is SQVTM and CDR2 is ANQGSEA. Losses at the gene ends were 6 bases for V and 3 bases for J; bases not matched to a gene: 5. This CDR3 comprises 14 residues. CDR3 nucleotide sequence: TGCAGCGTACCCCGACTAGCGGGCTACAATGAGCAGTTCTTC. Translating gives CSVPRLAGYNEQFF.

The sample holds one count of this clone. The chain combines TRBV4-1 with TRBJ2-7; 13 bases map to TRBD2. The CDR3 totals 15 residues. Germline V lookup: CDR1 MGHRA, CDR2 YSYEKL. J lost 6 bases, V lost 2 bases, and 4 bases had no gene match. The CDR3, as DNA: TGCGCCAGCAGCCAAACAGGACTAGCGGGAGCCGAGCAGTACTTC. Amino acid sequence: CASSQTGLAGAEQYF.

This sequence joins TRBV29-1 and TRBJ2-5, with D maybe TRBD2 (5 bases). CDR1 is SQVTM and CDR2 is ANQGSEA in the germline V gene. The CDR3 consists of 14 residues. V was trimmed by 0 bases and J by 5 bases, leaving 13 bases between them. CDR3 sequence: CSVEDSGVGETQYF. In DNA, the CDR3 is TGCAGCGTTGAAGATTCCGGGGTAGGGGAGACCCAGTACTTC.

For the CDR3, the DNA is TGTGCCAGCAGCTCTCGCCGACAGGGGATCCAGGGAAGAAGAAATCAGCCCCAGCATTTT. Its translation is CASSSRRQGIQGRRNQPQHF. This chain links TRBV5-8 with TRBJ1-5, with 8 bases aligning to TRBD1. The germline V gene encodes CDR1 SGHTS and CDR2 YDEGEE. This CDR3 is built from 20 residues. The V gene end was trimmed by 3 bases and the J gene end by 4 bases; junction bases not matched to a gene: 21. The entire variable domain, with the rest obtained from reference TRBV5-8 and TRBJ1-5, is as follows: EAGVTQSPTHLIKTRGQQATLRCSPISGHTSVYWYQQALGLGLQFLLWYDEGEERNRGNFPPRFSGRQFPNYSSELNVNALELEDSALYLCASSSRRQGIQGRRNQPQHFGDGTRLSIL.

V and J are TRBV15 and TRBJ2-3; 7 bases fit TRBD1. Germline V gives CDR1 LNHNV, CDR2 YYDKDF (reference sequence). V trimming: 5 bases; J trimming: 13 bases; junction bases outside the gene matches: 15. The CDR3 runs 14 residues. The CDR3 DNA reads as TGTGCCACCAGCCTGGCCCGCCAAGGGGGCGCAGAGTATTTT. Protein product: CATSLARQGGAEYF.